This T cell receptor (beta chain) was sequenced during a study of metastatic and nonmetastatic thyroid tumors. As originally analysed: Clinicopathological groups differed in CDR3, with these differences serving to build a distant-metastasis classifier for papillary thyroid cancer. TCRdb ran MiXCR on the PCR reads. Clone size and V and J calls follow TCRdb, not the original study. The repertoire has over 30,000 clones, 25% to 35% of them found once; the top ten carry approximately 8%. A word on this clone: The junction and the germline gene differ at one end; a read error may be behind it.

The CDR3 loop spans 14 amino acids. CDR1 and CDR2 from the germline V gene are MNHNS and SASEGT. Each patient came to thyroid surgery without any prior treatment (of any kind). This clonotype was obtained from a female donor with papillary thyroid cancer or a benign thyroid nodule (not recorded which). Some clones in this sample may be carry-over from other donors' samples. The sample consisted of blood. The chain combines TRBV6-1 with TRBJ1-2; no definite D call. The CDR3 is CASSEGYIYSGYSF. CDR3 DNA: TGTGCCAGCAGTGAGGGGTACATTTACTCTGGCTACTCCTTC.